Described below is a single T cell receptor (beta chain) sequence and its context. TEMRA cells were FACS-enriched, while CD8+ and CD4+ T cells were negatively isolated. The authors reverse transcribed about 0.5 to 1 ug RNA with random hexamers. MiXCR was run by TCRdb on the immunoSEQ multiplex PCR reads, yielding one entry per CDR3 protein. This sample has some 180,000 distinct CDR3 sequences, with about 95% found just once. The entry originates in a study of CD8 T cells in Susac syndrome. V lost 4 bases to trimming and J lost 7 bases, with 7 bases between them. CDR1 SEHNR and CDR2 FQNEAQ come from the germline V gene (reference sequence). The CDR3 loop spans 11 amino acids.

The chain is built from TRBV7-9 and TRBJ2-5; D possibly corresponds to TRBD2 (5 bases). The material sequenced was CD4+ T cells from PBMCs. The origin of this receptor is a human donor in good health. CDR3 amino acids: CASSSEGTQYF. The CDR3 region has the DNA TGTGCCAGCAGCTCAGAGGGGACCCAGTACTTC.